The 21 T cell receptor beta chains listed next were all sequenced from one sample in a study of T cell responses to AZD1222 COVID-19 vaccine. The repertoire was sequenced with immunoSEQ multiplex PCR; TCRdb's copy has only in-frame clones and lacks some. This sample has approximately 82,000 clones; 70% to 90% occur once, and the top ten carry approximately 13%. Sequences were derived from peripheral blood, sampled on day 0 of AZD1222 vaccination. Receptors originate from an adult in good health.

This clone was detected many times. The chain carries TRBV19 and TRBJ1-1; D is unresolved. CDR3 size: 14 residues. The V gene lost 6 bases and the J gene lost 5 bases, with 16 bases spanning the gap. Looked up from germline, CDR1 is LNHDA and CDR2 is SQIVND (reference sequence). CDR3: CASRFKYLKTEAFF. The CDR3 nucleotides read TGTGCCAGTAGATTCAAGTATCTTAAGACTGAAGCTTTCTTT.

The V and J genes are TRBV28 and TRBJ1-5; D ambiguous. The CDR3 runs to 14 residues. CDR1 and CDR2 from the germline V gene are MDHEN and SYDVKM. The V gene lost 2 bases and the J gene lost 3 bases, with 8 bases spanning the gap. The CDR3 loop is CASSLIGINQPQHF. DNA for the CDR3: TGTGCCAGCAGTTTAATCGGAATCAATCAGCCCCAGCATTTT.

This chain connects TRBV27 to TRBJ2-2, with D unclear. This CDR3 is built from 15 residues. The V gene's germline CDR1 is MNHEY and CDR2 SMNVEV (reference sequence). The V end was cut by 4 bases, the J end by 0 bases, with 9 bases between. The CDR3 DNA reads TGTGCCAGCAGTTCATTTATAGCGAACACCGGGGAGCTGTTTTTT. Translation gives CASSSFIANTGELFF.

The chain links TRBV18 to TRBJ1-5; the match to TRBD1 covers 7 bases. V gave up 3 bases and J gave up 7 bases; unmatched junction bases: 6. The length of the CDR3 is 14 residues. Germline CDR1 is KGHSH and CDR2 is LQKENI. As DNA, the CDR3 is TGTGCCAGCTCACCCGACAGGGTAGGGCAGCCCCAGCATTTT. This encodes CASSPDRVGQPQHF.

This clone has only one observation. This chain uses TRBV19 with TRBJ1-1; D is unresolved. Germline-derived CDR1 and CDR2 are LNHDA and SQIVND (reference sequence). The CDR3 sequence is 13 residues long. Trimming stripped 1 base from V and 2 bases from J, with 5 bases between. This CDR3 is CASSIGVNTEAFF. The CDR3 DNA sequence: TGTGCCAGTAGTATAGGAGTTAACACTGAAGCTTTCTTT.

The chain carries TRBV5-1 and TRBJ1-6; D is uncertain. The CDR3 contains 14 residues. Germline V CDR1 and CDR2: SGHRS, YFSETQ. V lost 2 bases, J lost 6 bases, and 9 bases lay in between. The CDR3 nucleotides read TGCGCCAGCAGCTTAGCGACAATTAATTCACCCCTCCACTTT. This translates into CASSLATINSPLHF.

Written as DNA, the CDR3 is TGTGCCAGCAGCAAGACCGTGTGGGAGGGGGCAAGAAATGAAAAACTGTTTTTT. It yields the protein CASSKTVWEGARNEKLFF. The rearrangement links TRBV21-1 to TRBJ1-4. TRBV21-1 is deemed a pseudogene. This CDR3 has 18 residues.

This chain links TRBV19 with TRBJ1-6, with 7 bases matching TRBD1. J was trimmed by 7 bases and V by 3 bases; bases with no gene match: 6. Per germline, CDR1 LNHDA and CDR2 SQIVND (reference sequence). The CDR3 sequence is 15 residues long. The CDR3 reads CASSMTGQINSPLHF. CDR3 bases: TGTGCCAGTAGTATGACGGGACAGATAAATTCACCCCTCCACTTT.

This chain connects TRBV6-2 or TRBV6-3 to TRBJ1-1, with a weak D call TRBD1 (5 bases). The V gene's germline CDR1 is MNHEY and CDR2 SVGEGT. Deletions cut 2 bases from V and 0 bases from J, with 10 bases between. This CDR3 is built from 15 residues. The CDR3 spells CASSYPGRVNTEAFF. The CDR3 DNA sequence: TGTGCCAGCAGTTACCCGGGACGAGTGAACACTGAAGCTTTCTTT.

This chain uses TRBV29-1 with TRBJ2-7, with D possibly TRBD2 on 5 matching bases. The germline gives CDR1 SQVTM, CDR2 ANQGSEA. CDR3 length: 13 amino acids. V lost 3 bases to trimming and J lost 2 bases, with 11 bases between them. CDR3 coding DNA: TGCAGCGTTGAGGAGGACGGAACCTACGAGCAGTACTTC. Encoded protein: CSVEEDGTYEQYF.

CDR3 nucleotide sequence: TGTGCCAGCACCGTGAGTGGAACTGGGGCCTACGAGCAGTACTTC. It specifies CASTVSGTGAYEQYF. This chain links TRBV3-1 (or the pseudogene TRBV3-2) with TRBJ2-7, with D uncertain. Germline V lookup: CDR1 LGHDT, CDR2 YNNKEL (reference sequence). The CDR3 runs 15 residues. The germline V and J ends were trimmed by 7 bases and 2 bases, with 18 bases remaining between them.

The rearrangement joins TRBV5-1 to TRBJ1-4; 7 nucleotides agree with TRBD1. The germline V gene encodes CDR1 SGHRS and CDR2 YFSETQ. J lost 5 bases, V lost 2 bases, and 3 bases had no gene match. This CDR3 comprises 14 residues. The CDR3 nucleotides are TGCGCCAGCAGCTTTGGGGGACAGAATGAAAAACTGTTTTTT. Amino acid sequence: CASSFGGQNEKLFF.

This clone was detected once. The chain employs TRBV29-1 and TRBJ1-1; D unclear. This CDR3 has 13 residues. Trimming stripped 7 bases from V and 4 bases from J, with 16 bases between. Germline V gene sequence: CDR1 SQVTM, CDR2 ANQGSEA. DNA for the CDR3: TGCAGCGCCCGCGTGGGAACTTCCACTGAAGCTTTCTTT. The encoded protein is CSARVGTSTEAFF.

The chain employs TRBV5-1 and TRBJ1-6, with D maybe TRBD1 (5 bases). V gave up 0 bases and J gave up 5 bases, with 9 bases separating them. Per the germline V gene, CDR1 is SGHRS and CDR2 is YFSETQ. The CDR3 contains 15 residues. The DNA for the CDR3 is TGCGCCAGCAGCTTGGGGGGGACGGATAATTCACCCCTCCACTTT. This gives the protein CASSLGGTDNSPLHF.

The chain has TRBV5-6 and TRBJ1-1; D not resolved. Germline V gene data show CDR1 as SGHDT and CDR2 as YYEEEE. This CDR3 region has 12 residues. The V end lost 2 bases, the J end lost 1 base, and 3 bases lay between the germline ends. The CDR3, as DNA: TGTGCCAGCAGCTTTAAGAACACTGAAGCTTTCTTT. It yields the protein CASSFKNTEAFF.

This chain uses TRBV3-1 (or the pseudogene TRBV3-2) with TRBJ1-2; the D is unclear. Trimming took 0 bases from V and 7 from J, leaving 12 bases between them. The CDR3 spans 14 residues. Germline V CDR1 and CDR2: LGHDT, YNNKEL (reference sequence). Written as DNA, the CDR3 is TGTGCCAGCAGCCAAGAGGGTGTCCCCCTTGGCTACACCTTC. It encodes CASSQEGVPLGYTF.

The table lists this clone with a few counts. The chain is built from TRBV7-2 and TRBJ1-6; D unclear. Looked up from germline, CDR1 is SGHTA and CDR2 is FQGNSA. The V gene lost 0 bases and the J gene lost 10 bases, with 13 bases spanning the gap. The CDR3 totals 15 residues. CDR3 amino acids: CASSLAQAGESPLHF. DNA of the CDR3: TGTGCCAGCAGCTTAGCGCAGGCTGGGGAATCACCCCTCCACTTT.

The J gene is TRBJ2-6, the V gene TRBV29-1; D is possibly TRBD1 (5 bases). Trimming stripped 1 base from V and 0 bases from J, with 13 bases between. Per the germline V gene, CDR1 is SQVTM and CDR2 is ANQGSEA. This CDR3 is built from 17 residues. As DNA, the CDR3 is TGCAGCGTTGAAGTCCGACAGTTGAGCTCTGGGGCCAACGTCCTGACTTTC. Amino acid sequence: CSVEVRQLSSGANVLTF.

The V gene is TRBV2, the J gene TRBJ2-4; TRBD1 matches at 10 bases. Germline-derived CDR1 and CDR2 are SNHLY and FYNNEI. Losses at the gene ends were 4 bases for V and 7 bases for J; bases not matched to a gene: 4. The CDR3 has 14 amino acids. CDR3 residues: CASSAGQGMNIQYF. The DNA for the CDR3 is TGTGCCAGCAGTGCGGGACAGGGGATGAACATTCAGTACTTC.

This chain connects TRBV19 to TRBJ1-5; no reliable D call. V lost 10 bases and J 3 bases, leaving 10 bases between the germline ends. Germline values: CDR1 LNHDA, CDR2 SQIVND (reference sequence). The CDR3 length is 12 residues. The DNA of the CDR3 is TGTGCCACCACGGAATACAATCAGCCCCAGCATTTT. It is translated as CATTEYNQPQHF.

J is TRBJ2-7 and V is TRBV7-9, with a tentative D call TRBD1 (6 bases). In germline, CDR1 is SEHNR, CDR2 FQNEAQ (reference sequence). The CDR3 is made up of 14 amino acids. V lost 1 base and J lost 0, with 7 bases in between. CDR3 coding DNA: TGTGCCAGCAGCTTAGGACAGGTCTCCTACGAGCAGTACTTC. Its translation: CASSLGQVSYEQYF.